These 26 T cell receptor beta chains originate from one sample sequenced in a study of blood T cell repertoires in COVID-19. Data came from immunoSEQ multiplex PCR; TCRdb stores just in-frame clones and leaves some out. The sample shows 250,000 to 300,000 clones, about 88% of them seen only once. The specimen was PBMCs or T cells enriched from blood (not recorded which). These receptors were taken from a woman aged 45-60 years who had been exposed to COVID-19.

The chain recombines TRBV11-2 with TRBJ2-6; D gene uncertain. CDR3 size: 15 residues. V was pared by 4 bases and J by 0 bases, with 7 bases between. Germline loops: CDR1 SGHAT, CDR2 FQNNGV. CDR3 DNA sequence: TGTGCCAGCAGCTGGTACAGCTCTGGGGCCAACGTCCTGACTTTC. It codes for CASSWYSSGANVLTF. Together with reference TRBV11-2 and TRBJ2-6, the CDR3 gives the full variable domain: EAGVAQSPRYKIIEKRQSVAFWCNPISGHATLYWYQQILGQGPKLLIQFQNNGVVDDSQLPKDRFSAERLKGVDSTLKIQPAKLEDSAVYLCASSWYSSGANVLTFGAGSRLTVL.

The chain carries TRBV24-1 and TRBJ1-2; D unresolved. V was cut by 9 bases and J by 6 bases, with 13 bases left in between. Germline values: CDR1 KGHDR, CDR2 SFDVKD. The CDR3 spans 12 residues. DNA for the CDR3: TGTGCCACCTACGACCCACGGGATGGCTACACCTTC. Amino acids: CATYDPRDGYTF.

The DNA of the CDR3 is TGTGCCAGCTCACCGACAGGTCAACCCGACAATGAGCAGTTCTTC. This gives the protein CASSPTGQPDNEQFF. The chain employs TRBV18 and TRBJ2-1, with D possibly matching TRBD1 (6 bases). Germline V gene data show CDR1 as KGHSH and CDR2 as LQKENI. V lost 3 bases to trimming and J lost 5 bases, with 14 bases between them. This CDR3 is built from 15 residues.

The J gene is TRBJ1-2, the V gene TRBV2, with 10 bases that match TRBD1. Germline CDR1 is SNHLY and CDR2 is FYNNEI. CDR3 size: 17 residues. Trimming at V came to 4 bases and at J to 0 bases, leaving 8 bases not matched to a gene. The CDR3 DNA follows: TGTGCCAGCAGTGGGAGAGGGACAGGGGCCTCTAACTATGGCTACACCTTC. Protein product: CASSGRGTGASNYGYTF.

The chain recombines TRBV5-1 with TRBJ1-4; TRBD1 agrees at 7 bases. The CDR3 has 15 residues. Germline trimming cut 4 bases from V and 4 bases from J; bases unmatched to any gene: 7. Germline CDR1 reads SGHRS; CDR2 reads YFSETQ. In nucleotides, the CDR3 is TGCGCCAGCAGCACCTCCGGGACAGTTAATGAAAAACTGTTTTTT. Amino acids: CASSTSGTVNEKLFF.

The chain employs TRBV4-1 and TRBJ2-7; D is unresolved. The CDR3 spans 15 residues. Trimming left V 0 bases short and J 2 bases short, with 11 bases between. Per germline, CDR1 MGHRA and CDR2 YSYEKL. The CDR3 DNA reads TGCGCCAGCAGCCAAGACAGACAAAGACCCTACGAGCAGTACTTC. Residues: CASSQDRQRPYEQYF.

This clone showed up just once. The chain recombines TRBV27 with TRBJ1-1; maybe TRBD1 (5 bases). Germline V gene data show CDR1 as MNHEY and CDR2 as SMNVEV (reference sequence). The CDR3 is made up of 14 amino acids. V shed 5 bases and J shed 7 bases, with 17 bases lying between them. As DNA, the CDR3 is TGTGCCAGCAGTGCCGGATCAGGGTCGAGTGAAGCTTTCTTT. Its protein product is CASSAGSGSSEAFF.

The CDR3 DNA is TGTGCCAGCAGTTTTCAGGGAATCTTCACTGAAGCTTTCTTT. Amino acid sequence: CASSFQGIFTEAFF. V gene TRBV28 combines with J gene TRBJ1-1, with D perhaps matching TRBD1 (5 bases). V lost 3 bases and J 4 bases, leaving 12 bases between the germline ends. Germline values: CDR1 MDHEN, CDR2 SYDVKM. There are 14 residues in the CDR3.

The chain employs TRBV18 and TRBJ1-5; 7 nucleotides line up with TRBD1. The CDR3 is 15 residues long. Germline CDR1 and CDR2: KGHSH and LQKENI. The junction had 8 bases not matched to a gene; V was cut back by 1 base and J by 8 bases. The CDR3 DNA reads TGTGCCAGCTCACCACAGGGGGCTTCGGGAGAGCCCCAGCATTTT. Amino acids: CASSPQGASGEPQHF.

The chain employs TRBV6-2 or TRBV6-3 and TRBJ2-3, with 14 bases lining up with TRBD2. Germline CDR1 is MNHEY and CDR2 is SVGEGT. V lost 5 bases to trimming and J lost 2 bases; unmatched junction nucleotides: 6. The CDR3 totals 17 residues. The CDR3 reads CASSKTSGGDVTDTQYF. The CDR3 DNA is TGTGCCAGCAGTAAGACTAGCGGGGGGGATGTCACAGATACGCAGTATTTT.

This clone was seen only a few times. The rearrangement joins TRBV19 to TRBJ1-2; 10 nucleotides line up with TRBD1. CDR3 size: 15 residues. The V and J ends lost 9 bases and 3 bases, in that order; junction bases with no gene match: 10. Germline V gene data show CDR1 as LNHDA and CDR2 as SQIVND (reference sequence). This CDR3 reads CARRSGQGGDYGYTF. CDR3 DNA: TGTGCCAGACGTTCCGGACAGGGGGGAGACTATGGCTACACCTTC.

The J gene is TRBJ2-1, the V gene TRBV10-1, with a possible D match to TRBD1 (7 bases). This CDR3 comprises 15 residues. V was clipped by 4 bases and J by 6 bases, with 16 bases between them. From germline, CDR1 is WNHNN and CDR2 SYGVQD (reference sequence). The CDR3 spells CASSGRAGGINEQFF. For the CDR3, the DNA is TGCGCCAGCAGTGGCCGGGCAGGGGGGATCAATGAGCAGTTCTTC.

This chain links TRBV19 with TRBJ1-4; 8 nucleotides align to TRBD1. Germline values: CDR1 LNHDA, CDR2 SQIVND (reference sequence). V trimming: 10 bases; J trimming: 5 bases; junction bases outside the gene matches: 6. This CDR3 contains 13 residues. This chain's CDR3 is CATSGGPNEKLFF. The CDR3 DNA reads TGTGCCACCTCAGGGGGCCCGAATGAAAAACTGTTTTTT.

CDR3 sequence: CASSEGPTNSPLHF. The CDR3 DNA reads TGTGCCAGCAGTGAGGGCCCTACTAATTCACCCCTCCACTTT. This rearrangement joins TRBV6-4 to TRBJ1-6; D uncertain. Trimming stripped 3 bases from V and 6 bases from J, with 9 bases between. CDR3 length equals 14 residues. Germline V gene sequence: CDR1 MRHNA, CDR2 SNTAGT.

The CDR3 region is CASSPRGSNQPQHF. The DNA for the CDR3 is TGTGCCAGCAGCCCCAGGGGGAGCAATCAGCCCCAGCATTTT. The V gene is TRBV7-8, the J gene TRBJ1-5, with TRBD1 matching over 7 bases. The V segment lost 5 bases and the J segment 1 base; nucleotides outside the gene matches: 2. This CDR3 has 14 amino acids. Germline V lookup: CDR1 SGHVS, CDR2 FQNEAQ.

The chain recombines TRBV5-4 with TRBJ1-1; D gene uncertain. This CDR3 region has 13 residues. Germline V gene sequence: CDR1 SGHNT, CDR2 YYREEE (reference sequence). Between the trimmed V and J ends, which lost 3 bases and 1 base, there was a span of 7 bases. The CDR3: CASSSSRNTEAFF. The CDR3 DNA reads TGTGCCAGCAGCTCCTCCAGGAACACTGAAGCTTTCTTT.

The chain links TRBV2 to TRBJ1-6, with a tentative D call TRBD1 (6 bases). Per the germline V gene, CDR1 is SNHLY and CDR2 is FYNNEI. V lost 5 bases and J lost 13, with 21 bases in between. There are 15 residues in the CDR3. Written as DNA, the CDR3 is TGTGCCAGCAGTCCCGGGGGGGCCGGTATTTCGCCCCTCCACTTT. It yields the protein CASSPGGAGISPLHF.

This sequence joins TRBV28 and TRBJ2-4, with a possible D match to TRBD1 (6 bases). The CDR3 totals 17 residues. The germline gives CDR1 MDHEN, CDR2 SYDVKM. V lost 1 base and J lost 0, with 13 bases in between. The CDR3 loop is CASSLLRGSLAKNIQYF. The DNA for the CDR3 is TGTGCCAGCAGTTTATTAAGGGGGTCACTAGCCAAAAACATTCAGTACTTC.

V and J are TRBV28 and TRBJ1-2; TRBD1 is a possible D gene (5 bases). Trimming shortened V by 7 bases and J by 3 bases, and 9 bases separated the two germline ends. The CDR3 length is 12 residues. Germline-derived CDR1 and CDR2 are MDHEN and SYDVKM. CDR3 amino acids: CASTRQHYGYTF. The CDR3 DNA follows: TGTGCCAGCACGAGACAGCACTATGGCTACACCTTC.

The genes are TRBV5-1 and TRBJ1-1; the match to TRBD1 covers 12 bases. After removal of 4 bases from V and 7 bases from J, the junction contained 5 bases not matched to a gene. CDR3 size: 14 residues. Per the germline V gene, CDR1 is SGHRS and CDR2 is YFSETQ. The CDR3 nucleotides are TGCGCCAGCAGCGCCGGGACAGGGGGCAATGAAGCTTTCTTT. It is translated as CASSAGTGGNEAFF.

This clone was observed a single time. J is TRBJ1-5 and V is TRBV21-1; the table gives TRBD1 as D, unverified against the DNA. TRBV21-1 is designated a pseudogene. The CDR3 runs 17 residues. CDR3 in DNA: TGTGCCAGCAGCATCGTCGAGGCGGACAATCGGGCCCAGCCCCAGCATTTT. This gives the protein CASSIVEADNRAQPQHF.

V is TRBV30 and J is TRBJ2-2; D is uncertain. Trimming left V 2 bases short and J 10 bases short, with 11 bases between. Germline CDR1 is GTSNPN and CDR2 is SVGIG (reference sequence). The CDR3 spans 12 residues. The CDR3, as DNA: TGTGCCTGGAGTTTGGGCACGGAGGAGCTGTTTTTT. The encoded protein is CAWSLGTEELFF.

The genes are TRBV27 and TRBJ1-2, with 9 bases fitting TRBD1. CDR3 size: 16 residues. The trim removed 2 bases at V and 4 bases at J, leaving 8 bases unmatched. Germline CDR1 and CDR2: MNHEY and SMNVEV (reference sequence). CDR3 nucleotide sequence: TGTGCCAGCAGTTTAGGGGCCACAGGGGGCCTCTATGGCTACACCTTC. It yields the protein CASSLGATGGLYGYTF.

The CDR3 sequence is CASGPGGQGTYGYTF. CDR3 nucleotide sequence: TGTGCTAGTGGTCCGGGGGGACAGGGGACCTATGGCTACACCTTC. This sequence joins TRBV12-5 and TRBJ1-2; the match to TRBD1 covers 10 bases. V was pared by 5 bases and J by 4 bases, with 7 bases of the junction left unmatched. CDR1 is LGHNT, CDR2 FRNRAP, per germline. The CDR3 covers 15 residues.

J is TRBJ2-3 and V is TRBV2, with D tentatively TRBD1 (6 bases). Germline values: CDR1 SNHLY, CDR2 FYNNEI. This CDR3 is built from 15 residues. Trimming removed 6 bases at V and 0 bases at J, with 13 bases between. CDR3 DNA: TGTGCCAGCAGGCCGGACAGTTCTAGCACAGATACGCAGTATTTT. Its translation: CASRPDSSSTDTQYF.

This clone was counted ten times or more. This rearrangement joins TRBV7-9 to TRBJ2-2; 9 positions match TRBD1. The CDR3 has 14 amino acids. The V segment lost 8 bases and the J segment 2 bases; nucleotides outside the gene matches: 3. Germline values: CDR1 SEHNR, CDR2 FQNEAQ (reference sequence). CDR3: CASLDRGNTGELFF. The CDR3 DNA reads TGTGCCAGCCTGGACAGGGGTAACACCGGGGAGCTGTTTTTT.